The 10 T cell receptor beta chains reported below all come from one sample, sequenced in a study of blood T cell repertoires in COVID-19. Generated by immunoSEQ multiplex PCR, the TCRdb table keeps only in-frame clones and is missing some. The sample lists over 150,000 clones, around nine tenths seen once, with about a tenth in the top ten. The specimen was peripheral blood. These TCRs come from a woman in her 70s with COVID-19, enrolled during active disease.

The sample holds one count of this clone. The sample contains more than one DNA sequence encoding this CDR3. This sequence joins TRBV5-1 and TRBJ2-5; TRBD1 matches at 7 bases. The V gene end was trimmed by 0 bases and the J gene end by 1 base; junction bases not matched to a gene: 3. The length of the CDR3 is 15 residues. Per germline, CDR1 SGHRS and CDR2 YFSETQ. The chain's CDR3 is CASSLVGTVQETQYF. CDR3 sequence (DNA): TGCGCCAGCAGCTTGGTCGGGACAGTCCAAGAGACCCAGTACTTC.

V usage is TRBV3-1 (or the pseudogene TRBV3-2) and J usage is TRBJ2-2; 7 nucleotides match TRBD1. Trimming cost V 0 bases and J 7 bases; bases outside gene matches: 8. Germline V gene lookup returns CDR1 LGHDT and CDR2 YNNKEL (reference sequence). The CDR3 consists of 16 residues. The CDR3 nucleotides read TGTGCCAGCAGCCAAGATTTTGGCCAGGGGGTCGGGGAGCTGTTTTTT. It yields the protein CASSQDFGQGVGELFF.

This chain joins TRBV15 and TRBJ2-3, with 9 bases matching TRBD2. This CDR3 spans 17 amino acids. CDR1 and CDR2 (germline): LNHNV, YYDKDF (reference sequence). Germline trimming cut 2 bases from V and 0 bases from J; bases unmatched to any gene: 6. In nucleotides, the CDR3 is TGTGCCACCAGCAGACTAGCGGGGAGATCTAGCACAGATACGCAGTATTTT. Translating it yields CATSRLAGRSSTDTQYF. Filled out from reference TRBV15 and TRBJ2-3, the complete variable domain reads DAMVIQNPRYQVTQFGKPVTLSCSQTLNHNVMYWYQQKSSQAPKLLFHYYDKDFNNEADTPDNFQSRRPNTSFCFLDIRSPGLGDTAMYLCATSRLAGRSSTDTQYFGPGTRLTVL.

This chain links TRBV5-6 with TRBJ2-5, with 8 bases identical to TRBD2. The CDR3 is made up of 14 amino acids. Germline CDR1 is SGHDT and CDR2 is YYEEEE. The V and J ends lost 4 bases and 4 bases, in that order; junction bases with no gene match: 6. CDR3 nucleotides: TGTGCCAGCAGCCCCGGGGGGGGGTTAGAGACCCAGTACTTC. It encodes CASSPGGGLETQYF.

The rearrangement joins TRBV28 to TRBJ1-2, with 8 bases lining up with TRBD1. Per the germline V gene, CDR1 is MDHEN and CDR2 is SYDVKM. After removal of 6 bases from V and 8 bases from J, the junction contained 11 bases not matched to a gene. CDR3 size: 14 residues. As DNA, the CDR3 is TGTGCCAGCAGGACTCAGGGGGCGTCTAAAGGCTACACCTTC. Its translation: CASRTQGASKGYTF.

This clone was seen just once. Other DNA sequences in this sample translate to the same CDR3. The rearrangement joins TRBV5-1 to TRBJ1-3; weak D call: TRBD1 (5 bases). V was cut by 1 base and J by 1 base, with 6 bases left in between. Per the germline V gene, CDR1 is SGHRS and CDR2 is YFSETQ. CDR3 size: 14 residues. CDR3 nucleotide sequence: TGCGCCAGCAGCTTGTCAGGGTCTGGAAACACCATATATTTT. Its protein product is CASSLSGSGNTIYF.

This clone has a handful of counts. V gene TRBV6-5 combines with J gene TRBJ2-7, with 8 bases that match TRBD1. CDR3 length: 13 residues. V lost 8 bases to trimming and J lost 5 bases; unmatched junction nucleotides: 8. CDR1 is MNHEY, CDR2 SVGAGI, per germline. CDR3 sequence (DNA): TGTGCCAGCGCCCGGGACAGGTCTCACGAGCAGTACTTC. It codes for CASARDRSHEQYF.

The chain links TRBV2 to TRBJ2-1; tentatively, D is TRBD2 (7 bases). Trimming took off 5 bases at V and 4 bases at J, with 15 bases between the two ends. The CDR3 is 15 residues long. Germline V gene sequence: CDR1 SNHLY, CDR2 FYNNEI. Here the CDR3 reads CASSLGGGRYNEQFF. Written as DNA, the CDR3 is TGTGCCAGCAGTCTGGGCGGGGGCCGATACAATGAGCAGTTCTTC. The whole variable domain, filled in from reference TRBV2 and TRBJ2-1, reads EPEVTQTPSHQVTQMGQEVILRCVPISNHLYFYWYRQILGQKVEFLVSFYNNEISEKSEIFDDQFSVERPDGSNFTLKIRSTKLEDSAMYFCASSLGGGRYNEQFFGPGTRLTVL.

The chain is built from TRBV28 and TRBJ1-1; D is possibly TRBD1 (5 bases). Germline V gene sequence: CDR1 MDHEN, CDR2 SYDVKM. The germline V and J ends were trimmed by 4 bases and 1 base, with 7 bases remaining between them. The length of the CDR3 is 13 residues. In DNA, the CDR3 is TGTGCCAGCAGTTCCGGGGGGAACACTGAAGCTTTCTTT. This sequence encodes CASSSGGNTEAFF.

The CDR3 protein is CASSARLRGSSSYEQYF. The CDR3 nucleotides read TGTGCCAGCAGCGCTCGTCTGCGGGGAAGTAGCTCCTACGAGCAGTACTTC. The J gene is TRBJ2-7, the V gene TRBV7-9; TRBD2 might be the D (6 bases). The V gene lost 5 bases and the J gene lost 0 bases, with 20 bases spanning the gap. Per germline, CDR1 SEHNR and CDR2 FQNEAQ (reference sequence). The CDR3 extends over 17 amino acids.